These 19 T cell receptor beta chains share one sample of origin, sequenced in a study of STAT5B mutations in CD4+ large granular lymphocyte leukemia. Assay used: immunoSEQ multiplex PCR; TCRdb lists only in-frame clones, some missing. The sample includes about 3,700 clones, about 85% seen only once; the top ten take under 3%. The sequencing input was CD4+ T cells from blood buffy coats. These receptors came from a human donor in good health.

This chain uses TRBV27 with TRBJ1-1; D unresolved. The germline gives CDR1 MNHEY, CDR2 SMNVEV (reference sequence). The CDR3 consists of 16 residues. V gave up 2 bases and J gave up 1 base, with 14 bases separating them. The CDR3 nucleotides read TGTGCCAGCAGTTTAGGTCTCTACGCAGGGAACACTGAAGCTTTCTTT. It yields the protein CASSLGLYAGNTEAFF.

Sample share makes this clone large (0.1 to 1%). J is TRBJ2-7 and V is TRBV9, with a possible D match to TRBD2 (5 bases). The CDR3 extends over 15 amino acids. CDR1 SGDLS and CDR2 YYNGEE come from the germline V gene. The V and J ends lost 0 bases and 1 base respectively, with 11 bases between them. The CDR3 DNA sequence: TGTGCCAGCAGCGTAGAGATGGGGAGTTCCTACGAGCAGTACTTC. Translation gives CASSVEMGSSYEQYF.

The CDR3 coding sequence is TGCGCCAGCAGCTGGGCGAGGGATGAGCAGTTCTTC. This codes for CASSWARDEQFF. The gene calls are TRBV5-1 and TRBJ2-1, with a possible D match to TRBD2 (5 bases). The V gene's germline CDR1 is SGHRS and CDR2 YFSETQ. This CDR3 has 12 amino acids. V was cut by 3 bases and J by 8 bases, with 9 bases left in between.

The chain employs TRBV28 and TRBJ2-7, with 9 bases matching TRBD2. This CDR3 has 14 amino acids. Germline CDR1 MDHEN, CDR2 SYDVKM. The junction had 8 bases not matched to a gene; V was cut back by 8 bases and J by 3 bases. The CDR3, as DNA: TGTGCCAGCCGCGGGGTAGCGGGAGTCTACGAGCAGTACTTC. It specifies CASRGVAGVYEQYF.

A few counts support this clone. The CDR3 loop is CASSEIGSNQPQHF. CDR3 coding DNA: TGTGCCAGCAGTGAAATTGGTAGCAATCAGCCCCAGCATTTT. The chain combines TRBV6-1 with TRBJ1-5; D remains ambiguous. This CDR3 has 14 amino acids. The V gene's germline CDR1 is MNHNS and CDR2 SASEGT. The V and J ends lost 2 bases and 0 bases respectively, with 5 bases between them.

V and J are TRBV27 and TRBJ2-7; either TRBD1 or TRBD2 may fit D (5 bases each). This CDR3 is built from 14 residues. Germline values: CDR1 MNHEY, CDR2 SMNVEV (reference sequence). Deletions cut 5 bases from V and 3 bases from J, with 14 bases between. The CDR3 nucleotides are TGTGCCAGCAGTCATCGGGGCGAGAACTACGAGCAGTACTTC. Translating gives CASSHRGENYEQYF.

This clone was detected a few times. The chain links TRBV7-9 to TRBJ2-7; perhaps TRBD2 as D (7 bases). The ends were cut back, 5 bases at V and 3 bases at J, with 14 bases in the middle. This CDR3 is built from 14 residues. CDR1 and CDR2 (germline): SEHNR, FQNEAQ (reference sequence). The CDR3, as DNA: TGTGCCAGCAGCCTACGGGGGGCGTACTACGAGCAGTACTTC. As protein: CASSLRGAYYEQYF.

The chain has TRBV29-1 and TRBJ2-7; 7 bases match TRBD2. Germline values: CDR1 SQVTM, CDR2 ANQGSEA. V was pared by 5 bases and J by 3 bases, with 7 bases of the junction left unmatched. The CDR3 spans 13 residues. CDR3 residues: CSVPASGFYEQYF. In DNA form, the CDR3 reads TGCAGCGTTCCCGCTAGCGGCTTCTACGAGCAGTACTTC.

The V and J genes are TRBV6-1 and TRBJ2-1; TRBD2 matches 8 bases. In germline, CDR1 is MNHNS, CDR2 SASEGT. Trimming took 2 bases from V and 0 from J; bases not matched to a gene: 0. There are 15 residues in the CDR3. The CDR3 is CASSELAGSYNEQFF. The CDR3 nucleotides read TGTGCCAGCAGTGAACTAGCGGGCTCCTACAATGAGCAGTTCTTC.

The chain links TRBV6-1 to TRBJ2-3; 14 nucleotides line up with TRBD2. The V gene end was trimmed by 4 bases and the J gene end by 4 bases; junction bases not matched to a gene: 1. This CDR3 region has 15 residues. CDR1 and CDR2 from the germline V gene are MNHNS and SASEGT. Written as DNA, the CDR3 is TGTGCCAGCAGTGGACTAGCGGGAGGGCCAGATACGCAGTATTTT. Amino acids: CASSGLAGGPDTQYF.

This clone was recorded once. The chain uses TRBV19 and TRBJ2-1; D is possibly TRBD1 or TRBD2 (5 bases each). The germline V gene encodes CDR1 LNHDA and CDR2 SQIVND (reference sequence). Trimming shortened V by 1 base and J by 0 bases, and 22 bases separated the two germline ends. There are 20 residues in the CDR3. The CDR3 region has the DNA TGTGCCAGTAGTATAGTCCTTTACGGGGACCCAACCAGCTCCTACAATGAGCAGTTCTTC. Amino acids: CASSIVLYGDPTSSYNEQFF.

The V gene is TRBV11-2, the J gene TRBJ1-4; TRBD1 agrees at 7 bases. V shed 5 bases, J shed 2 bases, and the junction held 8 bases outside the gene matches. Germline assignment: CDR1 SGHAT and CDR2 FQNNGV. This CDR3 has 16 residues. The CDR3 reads CASSSGRGVTNEKLFF. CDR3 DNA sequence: TGTGCCAGCAGCAGCGGCAGGGGGGTCACTAATGAAAAACTGTTTTTT.

The CDR3 sequence: CASSVGQGVDEQYF. Written as DNA, the CDR3 is TGCGCCAGCAGCGTTGGACAGGGTGTCGACGAGCAGTACTTC. The chain is built from TRBV5-1 and TRBJ2-7, with 8 positions matching TRBD1. V dropped 4 bases and J dropped 5; count of bases not matched to a gene: 8. Germline V lookup: CDR1 SGHRS, CDR2 YFSETQ. The CDR3 loop spans 14 amino acids.

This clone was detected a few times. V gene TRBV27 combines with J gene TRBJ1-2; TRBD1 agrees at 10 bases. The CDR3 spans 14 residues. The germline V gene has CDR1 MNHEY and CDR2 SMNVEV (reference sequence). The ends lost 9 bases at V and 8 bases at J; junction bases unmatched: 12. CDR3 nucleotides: TGTGCCAGTCGAACCGGGACAGGGGAAGGAGGCTACACCTTC. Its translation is CASRTGTGEGGYTF.

CDR3 bases: TGTGCCAGCAGCGCGCCCGAAGACAGGAACACTGAAGCTTTCTTT. Its translation is CASSAPEDRNTEAFF. The rearrangement links TRBV5-8 to TRBJ1-1, with a tentative D call TRBD1 (5 bases). Trimming took off 4 bases at V and 1 base at J, with 14 bases between the two ends. CDR1 is SGHTS, CDR2 YDEGEE, per germline. The CDR3 totals 15 residues. Together with reference TRBV5-8 and TRBJ1-1, the CDR3 gives the full variable domain: EAGVTQSPTHLIKTRGQQATLRCSPISGHTSVYWYQQALGLGLQFLLWYDEGEERNRGNFPPRFSGRQFPNYSSELNVNALELEDSALYLCASSAPEDRNTEAFFGQGTRLTVV.

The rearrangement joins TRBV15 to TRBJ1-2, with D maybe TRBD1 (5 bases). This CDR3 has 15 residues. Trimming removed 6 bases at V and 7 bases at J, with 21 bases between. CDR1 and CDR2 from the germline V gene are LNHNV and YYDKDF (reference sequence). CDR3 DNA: TGTGCCACCAGAGAAGAGGAGCACTCTAGGGGTGGCTACACCTTC. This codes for CATREEEHSRGGYTF.

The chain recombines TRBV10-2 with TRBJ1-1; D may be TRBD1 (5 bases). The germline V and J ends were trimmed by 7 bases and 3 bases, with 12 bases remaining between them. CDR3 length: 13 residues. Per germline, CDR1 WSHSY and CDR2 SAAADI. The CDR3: CASKTALDTEAFF. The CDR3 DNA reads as TGCGCCAGCAAGACAGCCCTTGACACTGAAGCTTTCTTT.

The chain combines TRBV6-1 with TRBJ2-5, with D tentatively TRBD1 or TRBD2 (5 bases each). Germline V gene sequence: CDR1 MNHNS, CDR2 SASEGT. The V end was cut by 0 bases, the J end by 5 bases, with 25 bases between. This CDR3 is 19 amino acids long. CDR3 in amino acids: CASSEATSRGYRWGETQYF. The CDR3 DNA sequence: TGTGCCAGCAGTGAAGCGACATCGAGGGGCTACAGATGGGGGGAGACCCAGTACTTC.

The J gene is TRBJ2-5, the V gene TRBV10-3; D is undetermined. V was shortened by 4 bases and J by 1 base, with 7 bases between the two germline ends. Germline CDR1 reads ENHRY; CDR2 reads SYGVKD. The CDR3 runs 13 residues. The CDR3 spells CAISAQIQETQYF. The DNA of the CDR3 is TGTGCCATCAGTGCGCAGATCCAAGAGACCCAGTACTTC.